These 22 T cell receptor beta chains came from one sample sequenced in a study of cytomegalovirus exposure and HLA in healthy donors (dated by TCRdb to about 2017). Library preparation was by the immunoSEQ multiplex PCR assay. The multiplex PCR relied on a mix of 60 forward primers for TCR Vbeta segments and 13 reverse primers for TCR Jbeta segments. Entries here come from immuneACCESS through TCRdb and include only in-frame sequences with V and J called. Some clones fail to appear in such tables; in the studies checked, an unresolved V gene covers under half of the shortfall, and the cause of the remainder is unknown. Within this sample are approximately 140,000 clones, with 81% of them counted one time only. 0.7% of the sample rests with the top ten. Material for sequencing was PBMCs. The receptors shown here come from a young man in good health and CMV-seronegative.

The V gene is TRBV6-5, the J gene TRBJ2-1; D is undetermined. V was clipped by 6 bases and J by 3 bases, with 15 bases between them. The CDR3 length is 15 residues. Germline CDR1 is MNHEY and CDR2 is SVGAGI. DNA of the CDR3: TGTGCCAGCAGAACGGCACAGATCCTCTACAATGAGCAGTTCTTC. Translation: CASRTAQILYNEQFF.

The rearrangement joins TRBV5-1 to TRBJ2-5; a weak D match, TRBD2 (6 bases). Trimming pared 1 base from V and 5 bases from J, leaving 24 bases between. Germline lookup yields CDR1 SGHRS and CDR2 YFSETQ. CDR3 length equals 18 residues. CDR3 coding DNA: TGCGCCAGCAGCTTGACCAGGACTAAGGGTACCGTATTGGAGACCCAGTACTTC. This codes for CASSLTRTKGTVLETQYF. Filled out from reference TRBV5-1 and TRBJ2-5, the complete variable domain reads KAGVTQTPRYLIKTRGQQVTLSCSPISGHRSVSWYQQTPGQGLQFLFEYFSETQRNKGNFPGRFSGRQFSNSRSEMNVSTLELGDSALYLCASSLTRTKGTVLETQYFGPGTRLLVL.

The V call is TRBV29-1, the J call TRBJ2-4; tentatively, D is TRBD1 (6 bases). V dropped 6 bases and J dropped 0 bases, with 9 bases sitting between them. CDR1 is SQVTM, CDR2 ANQGSEA, per germline. This CDR3 region has 13 residues. The CDR3 coding sequence is TGCAGCGTGACAGGTAGAGCCAAAAACATTCAGTACTTC. Translation: CSVTGRAKNIQYF.

V is TRBV30 and J is TRBJ1-3; D is possibly TRBD1 (5 bases). With 2 bases removed from V and 0 bases from J, the gap between germline ends came to 8 bases. CDR1 is GTSNPN and CDR2 is SVGIG in the germline V gene (reference sequence). CDR3 length: 14 residues. This chain's CDR3 is CAWSRGLSGNTIYF. As DNA, the CDR3 is TGTGCCTGGAGTCGGGGACTCTCTGGAAACACCATATATTTT.

The genes are TRBV5-1 and TRBJ1-4; possible D gene TRBD1, 6 bases. Trimming cost V 3 bases and J 5 bases, with 11 bases left between them. Germline CDR1 SGHRS, CDR2 YFSETQ. CDR3 size: 14 residues. The CDR3 DNA follows: TGCGCCAGCAGCTACAGGGAATACAATGAAAAACTGTTTTTT. It codes for CASSYREYNEKLFF.

This clone has only one observation. This rearrangement joins TRBV5-1 to TRBJ1-4; D is uncertain. This CDR3 is built from 14 residues. Germline CDR1 reads SGHRS; CDR2 reads YFSETQ. The V end lost 5 bases, the J end lost 7 bases, and 15 bases lay between the germline ends. For the CDR3, the DNA is TGCGCCAGCAGTCCTCTGGGTGGAGGTGAAAAACTGTTTTTT. As protein: CASSPLGGGEKLFF.

CDR3 bases: TGTGCCATCAGTGAGTCGCGGGCATCGGCTCAGCCCCAGCATTTT. This codes for CAISESRASAQPQHF. The V gene is TRBV10-3, the J gene TRBJ1-5; D is uncertain. Germline V lookup: CDR1 ENHRY, CDR2 SYGVKD. V was cut by 0 bases and J by 6 bases, with 12 bases left in between. The CDR3 sequence is 15 residues long.

The chain links TRBV30 to TRBJ2-7; D uncertain. The ends were cut back, 4 bases at V and 1 base at J, with 17 bases in the middle. The CDR3 contains 15 residues. Germline V lookup: CDR1 GTSNPN, CDR2 SVGIG (reference sequence). CDR3 protein: CAWTRRVHISYEQYF. The DNA for the CDR3 is TGTGCCTGGACCCGTAGAGTCCATATTTCCTACGAGCAGTACTTC.

The chain is built from TRBV7-2 and TRBJ2-3; 8 nucleotides match TRBD2. The germline V gene has CDR1 SGHTA and CDR2 FQGNSA. With 5 bases clipped from V and 4 bases from J, the junction kept 8 bases outside the gene matches. This CDR3 comprises 15 residues. The CDR3 loop is CASSLSAGASDTQYF. The CDR3 DNA is TGTGCCAGCAGCCTGTCAGCGGGGGCGTCAGATACGCAGTATTTT.

This chain connects TRBV2 to TRBJ2-1, with 9 bases fitting TRBD1. Losses at the gene ends were 5 bases for V and 6 bases for J; bases not matched to a gene: 5. Germline V gene sequence: CDR1 SNHLY, CDR2 FYNNEI. This CDR3 has 14 amino acids. CDR3 in amino acids: CASSPGTGSNEQFF. CDR3 sequence (DNA): TGTGCCAGCAGTCCCGGGACAGGGTCCAATGAGCAGTTCTTC.

V usage is TRBV27 and J usage is TRBJ1-5, with D possibly matching TRBD1 (6 bases). V shed 5 bases and J shed 4 bases, with 9 bases lying between them. The CDR3 totals 13 residues. Germline V gene sequence: CDR1 MNHEY, CDR2 SMNVEV (reference sequence). As DNA, the CDR3 is TGTGCCAGCAGTGTCAGGGGTAATCAGCCCCAGCATTTT. Its translation: CASSVRGNQPQHF.

The gene calls are TRBV30 and TRBJ2-5; D is uncertain. This CDR3 region has 12 residues. Looked up from germline, CDR1 is GTSNPN and CDR2 is SVGIG (reference sequence). The ends were cut back, 5 bases at V and 2 bases at J, with 9 bases in the middle. CDR3 coding DNA: TGTGCCTGGCAGGAATTTCAAGAGACCCAGTACTTC. Its translation is CAWQEFQETQYF. The full variable domain, completed using reference TRBV30 and TRBJ2-5, is SQTIHQWPATLVQPVGSPLSLECTVEGTSNPNLYWYRQAAGRGLQLLFYSVGIGQISSEVPQNLSASRPQDRQFILSSKKLLLSDSGFYLCAWQEFQETQYFGPGTRLLVL.

The chain employs TRBV6-6 and TRBJ1-5; possibly TRBD1 for D (6 bases). The V end lost 6 bases, the J end lost 4 bases, and 19 bases lay between the germline ends. Per the germline V gene, CDR1 is MNHNY and CDR2 is SVGAGI (reference sequence). This CDR3 is built from 16 residues. The CDR3 is CASSPVTGPLNQPQHF. In DNA, the CDR3 is TGTGCCAGCAGCCCTGTAACAGGGCCATTAAATCAGCCCCAGCATTTT.

The V and J genes are TRBV7-2 and TRBJ2-3, with TRBD2 matching over 8 bases. Germline CDR1 SGHTA, CDR2 FQGNSA. The CDR3 covers 15 residues. The V and J ends lost 1 base and 3 bases, in that order; junction bases with no gene match: 3. CDR3 sequence (DNA): TGTGCCAGCAGCTTAGGTGAGCGGGGGACAGATACGCAGTATTTT. Its translation: CASSLGERGTDTQYF. Combining the CDR3 with reference TRBV7-2 and TRBJ2-3 gives the whole variable domain GAGVSQSPSNKVTEKGKDVELRCDPISGHTALYWYRQSLGQGLEFLIYFQGNSAPDKSGLPSDRFSAERTGGSVSTLTIQRTQQEDSAVYLCASSLGERGTDTQYFGPGTRLTVL.

This clone was observed once. The chain links TRBV11-3 to TRBJ2-2, with TRBD2 matching 7 bases. CDR1 SGHNT and CDR2 YENEEA come from the germline V gene. The ends lost 4 bases at V and 0 bases at J; junction bases unmatched: 2. CDR3 length: 15 amino acids. The CDR3 DNA is TGTGCCAGCAGCTACCGGGGGGCGAACACCGGGGAGCTGTTTTTT. This sequence encodes CASSYRGANTGELFF.

The chain employs TRBV20-1 and TRBJ1-4; D not resolved. Germline loops: CDR1 DFQATT, CDR2 SNEGSKA (reference sequence). Trimming took 4 bases from V and 4 from J, leaving 4 bases between them. The CDR3 runs 11 residues. CDR3 sequence reads: CSATFNEKLFF. The CDR3 DNA follows: TGCAGTGCTACCTTTAATGAAAAACTGTTTTTT.

The chain combines TRBV2 with TRBJ2-7, with TRBD1 identical over 8 bases. CDR1 and CDR2 (germline): SNHLY, FYNNEI. The trim removed 7 bases at V and 6 bases at J, leaving 11 bases unmatched. The CDR3 sequence is 14 residues long. CDR3 region: CASNPRQGSGEQYF. CDR3 nucleotide sequence: TGTGCCAGCAACCCAAGACAGGGGAGCGGCGAGCAGTACTTC.

The rearrangement uses TRBV5-1 and TRBJ2-7, with a possible D match to TRBD2 (5 bases). Germline V gene sequence: CDR1 SGHRS, CDR2 YFSETQ. V lost 0 bases, J lost 6 bases, and 7 bases lay in between. The CDR3 sequence is 12 residues long. CDR3 region: CASSLGGREQYF. In nucleotides, the CDR3 is TGCGCCAGCAGCTTGGGAGGGCGCGAGCAGTACTTC.

The genes are TRBV5-1 and TRBJ2-6, with no clear D. This CDR3 has 16 amino acids. Per germline, CDR1 SGHRS and CDR2 YFSETQ. Trimming took off 4 bases at V and 0 bases at J, with 11 bases between the two ends. The CDR3 is CASSPGYDSGANVLTF. CDR3 sequence (DNA): TGCGCCAGCAGCCCCGGGTATGACTCTGGGGCCAACGTCCTGACTTTC.

The chain uses TRBV5-1 and TRBJ2-7, with TRBD1 identical over 9 bases. Germline V CDR1 and CDR2: SGHRS, YFSETQ. This CDR3 comprises 15 residues. V trimming: 3 bases; J trimming: 2 bases; junction bases outside the gene matches: 6. The CDR3 region is CASSYRTGETYEQYF. The DNA for the CDR3 is TGCGCCAGCAGCTACAGGACAGGGGAAACCTACGAGCAGTACTTC.

CDR3 coding DNA: TGTGCCAGCTCACCACAACAGGGGCTCTTTCCCGGGGTATATGGCTACACCTTC. Protein sequence: CASSPQQGLFPGVYGYTF. The chain employs TRBV18 and TRBJ1-2, with 7 bases identical to TRBD1. CDR1 and CDR2 (germline): KGHSH, LQKENI. J was trimmed by 5 bases and V by 1 base; bases with no gene match: 16. CDR3 length equals 18 residues. Drawing the rest from reference TRBV18 and TRBJ1-2, the complete variable domain is NAGVMQNPRHLVRRRGQEARLRCSPMKGHSHVYWYRQLPEEGLKFMVYLQKENIIDESGMPKERFSAEFPKEGPSILRIQQVVRGDSAAYFCASSPQQGLFPGVYGYTFGSGTRLTVV.

The chain uses TRBV30 and TRBJ1-5; the match to TRBD1 covers 9 bases. The CDR3 totals 20 residues. J gave up 3 bases and V 2 bases, and 20 bases lay outside the gene matches. The germline V gene has CDR1 GTSNPN and CDR2 SVGIG (reference sequence). In nucleotides, the CDR3 is TGTGCCTGGAGTCGGAAACCGGGACAGGGAGGGAGGCCGCTCAATCAGCCCCAGCATTTT. Protein sequence: CAWSRKPGQGGRPLNQPQHF.